These 29 T cell receptor beta chains came from one sample sequenced in a study of vaccination and CD4 T cells after COVID-19. An Oncomine TCR Beta short-read assay was used to sequence the DNA from cultured CD4+ T cells. MiXCR, run by TCRdb on the PCR reads, gives a single entry per CDR3 protein. Among about 6,600 distinct CDR3 sequences listed, 25% to 35% were seen once. This sample's treatment: roughly 11-day PBMC culture with coronavirus spike peptide pools or control peptides (ViraFEST assay). Those CD4+ T cells from the unexposed donor predate the COVID-19 pandemic (2011-2018). These TCRs are of unknown antigen specificity. Material: CD4+ T cells from blood, cultured in vitro. Receptor source: a human donor in good health.

The chain recombines TRBV7-2 with TRBJ1-3; D uncertain. The germline V gene encodes CDR1 SGHTA and CDR2 FQGNSA. The CDR3 covers 12 residues. V lost 1 base to trimming and J lost 4 bases, with 2 bases between them. The CDR3 region is CASSLVGNTIYF. As DNA, the CDR3 is TGTGCCAGCAGCTTAGTGGGAAACACCATATATTTT.

This clonotype was seen a handful of times. The gene calls are TRBV12-3 or TRBV12-4 and TRBJ1-2, with 8 bases that match TRBD1. The J segment lost 8 bases and the V segment lost 6 bases, leaving 8 bases of the junction unmatched. The length of the CDR3 is 13 residues. CDR3 residues: CASSAGGTWGYTF. CDR3 DNA: TGTGCCAGCAGCGCAGGGGGCACCTGGGGCTACACCTTC.

The table lists this clonotype with a few counts. The chain joins TRBV6-1 to TRBJ1-1; TRBD1 agrees at 9 bases. The CDR3 is 17 residues long. Germline lookup yields CDR1 MNHNS and CDR2 SASEGT. V trimming: 2 bases; J trimming: 2 bases; junction bases outside the gene matches: 9. CDR3 protein: CASSETGGYFGNTEAFF. The CDR3 DNA sequence: TGTGCCAGCAGTGAAACAGGGGGCTATTTCGGCAACACTGAAGCTTTCTTT.

J is TRBJ1-2 and V is TRBV5-6; D not certain. The germline V gene encodes CDR1 SGHDT and CDR2 YYEEEE. V was pared by 4 bases and J by 6 bases, with 10 bases between. CDR3 length equals 12 residues. The CDR3 DNA follows: TGTGCCAGCAGCGAGAGATGGGATGGCTACACCTTC. This sequence encodes CASSERWDGYTF.

This clonotype was counted a few times. V and J are TRBV12-3 or TRBV12-4 and TRBJ1-2, with 7 nucleotides matching TRBD1. The V and J ends lost 5 bases and 6 bases, in that order; junction bases with no gene match: 18. The CDR3 runs to 17 residues. The CDR3 spells CASSAGTESPPLDGYTF. The DNA of the CDR3 is TGTGCCAGCAGTGCCGGGACAGAATCTCCCCCCCTGGATGGCTACACCTTC.

In its sample, this clonotype was seen a few times. V gene TRBV10-3 combines with J gene TRBJ1-5; D not resolved. V lost 3 bases to trimming and J lost 4 bases, with 10 bases between them. Germline CDR1 and CDR2: ENHRY and SYGVKD. The CDR3 is made up of 14 amino acids. The CDR3 region is CAISDGPENQPQHF. The CDR3 DNA follows: TGTGCCATCAGTGACGGGCCCGAAAATCAGCCCCAGCATTTT.

This clonotype was counted only a few times. The gene calls are TRBV20-1 and TRBJ2-5; the D call may be TRBD1 or TRBD2 (6 bases each). Germline V lookup: CDR1 DFQATT, CDR2 SNEGSKA (reference sequence). This CDR3 comprises 13 residues. Trimming left V 6 bases short and J 2 bases short, with 13 bases between. CDR3 protein: CSAARGPQETQYF. The CDR3, as DNA: TGCAGTGCGGCACGGGGGCCGCAAGAGACCCAGTACTTC.

V usage is TRBV9 and J usage is TRBJ1-1; D is unclear. From germline, CDR1 is SGDLS and CDR2 YYNGEE. Trimming left V 0 bases short and J 10 bases short, with 7 bases between. This CDR3 contains 11 residues. The CDR3 DNA is TGTGCCAGCAGCGTAGAGGGTGTAGCTTTCTTT. Its protein product is CASSVEGVAFF.

This clonotype ranks as large. Here the CDR3 DNA reads TGCGCCAGCAGTTGGGTAGGGTCGGACACTGAAGCTTTCTTT. Protein: CASSWVGSDTEAFF. The chain carries TRBV5-1 and TRBJ1-1; no reliable D call. Germline values: CDR1 SGHRS, CDR2 YFSETQ. This CDR3 spans 14 amino acids. Trimming shortened V by 5 bases and J by 3 bases, and 14 bases separated the two germline ends.

In its sample, this clonotype is large (0.1 to 1%). The chain joins TRBV21-1 to TRBJ1-1; the DNA was not used to check the table's D call, TRBD1. TRBV21-1 has pseudogene status. This CDR3 is 15 amino acids long. The CDR3 spells CASSKDRGQNTEAFF. CDR3 DNA: TGTGCCAGCAGCAAAGATAGGGGGCAGAACACTGAAGCTTTCTTT.

V usage is TRBV4-2 and J usage is TRBJ1-5, with D maybe TRBD1 (5 bases). Between the trimmed V and J ends, which lost 4 bases and 5 bases, there was a span of 12 bases. CDR1 and CDR2 (germline): LGHNA, YNFKEQ. CDR3 length: 14 amino acids. The CDR3, as DNA: TGTGCCAGCAGCCTGGGACTGATTGATCAGCCCCAGCATTTT. Its protein is CASSLGLIDQPQHF.

The chain employs TRBV18 and TRBJ1-1; 10 positions agree with TRBD1. After removal of 4 bases from V and 1 base from J, the junction contained 3 bases not matched to a gene. The CDR3 runs to 15 residues. CDR1 is KGHSH, CDR2 LQKENI, per germline. The chain's CDR3 is CASSRQGATNTEAFF. CDR3 bases: TGTGCCAGCTCACGACAGGGGGCAACGAACACTGAAGCTTTCTTT.

This clonotype has a handful of counts. The chain has TRBV20-1 and TRBJ2-3; D uncertain. There are 14 residues in the CDR3. V lost 6 bases to trimming and J lost 0 bases, with 13 bases between them. From germline, CDR1 is DFQATT and CDR2 SNEGSKA (reference sequence). The CDR3 sequence: CSARTTLSTDTQYF. In nucleotides, the CDR3 is TGCAGTGCGAGGACGACCCTCAGCACAGATACGCAGTATTTT.

The chain has TRBV6-1 and TRBJ2-7, with TRBD2 identical over 12 bases. V lost 0 bases to trimming and J lost 5 bases; unmatched junction nucleotides: 5. The CDR3 length is 16 residues. Germline lookup yields CDR1 MNHNS and CDR2 SASEGT. CDR3: CASSEAPGLAGNEQYF. Here the CDR3 DNA reads TGTGCCAGCAGTGAAGCGCCTGGACTAGCGGGGAACGAGCAGTACTTC.

This clonotype is labeled medium-sized. The rearrangement uses TRBV6-1 and TRBJ1-6; D remains unclear. Germline CDR1 MNHNS, CDR2 SASEGT. The CDR3 length is 14 residues. With 4 bases removed from V and 4 bases from J, the gap between germline ends came to 8 bases. Here the CDR3 DNA reads TGTGCCAGCAGTGCAGGCCCGTATAATTCACCCCTCCACTTT. Protein: CASSAGPYNSPLHF.

This clonotype turned up a few times. The chain uses TRBV20-1 and TRBJ1-5; no clear D. Trimming cost V 3 bases and J 11 bases, with 17 bases left between them. Germline values: CDR1 DFQATT, CDR2 SNEGSKA (reference sequence). The CDR3 is 13 residues long. The DNA of the CDR3 is TGCAGTGCTAGGGAGGGCCTCGCGATGACCCAGCATTTT. This translates into CSAREGLAMTQHF.

The chain joins TRBV5-1 to TRBJ1-1; perhaps TRBD1 as D (5 bases). Looked up from germline, CDR1 is SGHRS and CDR2 is YFSETQ. The V and J ends lost 4 bases and 1 base respectively, with 11 bases between them. The CDR3 extends over 14 amino acids. CDR3 sequence (DNA): TGCGCCAGCAGCCAGGCCGGGGCGAACACTGAAGCTTTCTTT. This encodes CASSQAGANTEAFF. The full variable domain, in which reference TRBV5-1 and TRBJ1-1 provide the parts outside the CDR3, is KAGVTQTPRYLIKTRGQQVTLSCSPISGHRSVSWYQQTPGQGLQFLFEYFSETQRNKGNFPGRFSGRQFSNSRSEMNVSTLELGDSALYLCASSQAGANTEAFFGQGTRLTVV.

The sample holds a few counts of this clonotype. The rearrangement uses TRBV20-1 and TRBJ2-3; 9 bases line up with TRBD2. J was trimmed by 3 bases and V by 4 bases; bases with no gene match: 8. The length of the CDR3 is 15 residues. The germline gives CDR1 DFQATT, CDR2 SNEGSKA (reference sequence). The CDR3 bases are TGCAGTGCTATATCGCGGGGGGGCGGGACAGATACGCAGTATTTT. It specifies CSAISRGGGTDTQYF.

DNA of the CDR3: TGTGCCAGTACTGCATCGACAGGGAGTATAGGGCAGCCCCAGCATTTT. This codes for CASTASTGSIGQPQHF. V usage is TRBV19 and J usage is TRBJ1-5; TRBD1 aligns across 7 bases. CDR3 length: 16 residues. After removal of 7 bases from V and 7 bases from J, the junction contained 16 bases not matched to a gene. Germline CDR1 reads LNHDA; CDR2 reads SQIVND (reference sequence).

The chain has TRBV30 and TRBJ2-1; D is uncertain. This CDR3 has 14 residues. V dropped 2 bases and J dropped 4 bases, with 12 bases sitting between them. Germline V gives CDR1 GTSNPN, CDR2 SVGIG (reference sequence). The DNA for the CDR3 is TGTGCCTGGAGTCGATCGGGCCTATACAATGAGCAGTTCTTC. Translated: CAWSRSGLYNEQFF.

The V gene is TRBV20-1, the J gene TRBJ1-1; D unclear. The CDR3 has 12 amino acids. V was shortened by 3 bases and J by 1 base, with 6 bases between the two germline ends. Germline V gives CDR1 DFQATT, CDR2 SNEGSKA (reference sequence). CDR3 in amino acids: CSASPSNTEAFF. The CDR3 DNA is TGCAGTGCTAGCCCCTCGAACACTGAAGCTTTCTTT.

The chain joins TRBV6-1 to TRBJ1-1; perhaps TRBD1 as D (5 bases). This CDR3 spans 15 amino acids. Germline-derived CDR1 and CDR2 are MNHNS and SASEGT. With 7 bases removed from V and 3 bases from J, the gap between germline ends came to 18 bases. The CDR3 DNA sequence: TGTGCCAGCACCAGGGACCCGGGGCCTCACACTGAAGCTTTCTTT. It yields the protein CASTRDPGPHTEAFF.

In its sample, this clonotype ranks as medium-sized. The chain is built from TRBV15 and TRBJ1-5, with 8 bases identical to TRBD1. Germline V gene sequence: CDR1 LNHNV, CDR2 YYDKDF (reference sequence). V gave up 0 bases and J gave up 7 bases; unmatched junction bases: 5. This CDR3 comprises 15 residues. The CDR3 nucleotides read TGTGCCACCAGCAGAGATCCAGGGGGCGGCCAGCCCCAGCATTTT. Amino acids: CATSRDPGGGQPQHF.

This clonotype has more than one count but fewer than ten. The V gene is TRBV6-1, the J gene TRBJ1-4, with D maybe TRBD1 (5 bases). This CDR3 region has 13 residues. The V end lost 7 bases, the J end lost 10 bases, and 16 bases lay between the germline ends. Germline CDR1 is MNHNS and CDR2 is SASEGT. The CDR3 is CASTWTQVGKLFF. CDR3 sequence (DNA): TGTGCCAGCACTTGGACACAGGTCGGAAAACTGTTTTTT.

This clonotype was seen a handful of times. The chain's CDR3 is CASSLARRGTDTQYF. CDR3 nucleotides: TGTGCCAGCAGCTTAGCAAGACGGGGGACAGATACGCAGTATTTT. The chain uses TRBV11-1 and TRBJ2-3, with D perhaps TRBD2 (6 bases). CDR3 length equals 15 residues. V was cut by 0 bases and J by 3 bases, with 10 bases left in between. Germline-derived CDR1 and CDR2 are SGHAT and FQDESV (reference sequence).

By proportion, this clonotype is large (0.1 to 1%). The rearrangement joins TRBV7-9 to TRBJ2-2, with D maybe TRBD1 (6 bases). The CDR3 contains 13 residues. CDR1 and CDR2 from the germline V gene are SEHNR and FQNEAQ (reference sequence). V was trimmed by 5 bases and J by 3 bases, leaving 7 bases between them. For the CDR3, the DNA is TGTGCCAGCAGCAGGACAGACACCGGGGAGCTGTTTTTT. Translation gives CASSRTDTGELFF.

This clonotype was detected only a few times. This rearrangement joins TRBV7-9 to TRBJ2-7; D unresolved. The CDR3 sequence is 16 residues long. Germline V gives CDR1 SEHNR, CDR2 FQNEAQ (reference sequence). The germline V and J ends were trimmed by 4 bases and 1 base, with 17 bases remaining between them. DNA of the CDR3: TGTGCCAGCAGCTCCGGAGACACCAGCCAGTCCTACGAGCAGTACTTC. As protein: CASSSGDTSQSYEQYF.

This clonotype was seen a single time. The V and J genes are TRBV6-5 and TRBJ1-5; D gene ambiguous. The length of the CDR3 is 15 residues. V shed 0 bases and J shed 6 bases, with 12 bases lying between them. Germline assignment: CDR1 MNHEY and CDR2 SVGAGI. DNA for the CDR3: TGTGCCAGCAGTTACTCGAGCGGCGGGAGTCAGCCCCAGCATTTT. Translated, it gives CASSYSSGGSQPQHF.

V usage is TRBV11-2 and J usage is TRBJ1-1; D is unclear. Trimming stripped 1 base from V and 3 bases from J, with 12 bases between. Germline values: CDR1 SGHAT, CDR2 FQNNGV. This CDR3 is built from 15 residues. The CDR3: CASSLGGSQDTEAFF. For the CDR3, the DNA is TGTGCCAGCAGCTTAGGGGGATCGCAGGACACTGAAGCTTTCTTT.